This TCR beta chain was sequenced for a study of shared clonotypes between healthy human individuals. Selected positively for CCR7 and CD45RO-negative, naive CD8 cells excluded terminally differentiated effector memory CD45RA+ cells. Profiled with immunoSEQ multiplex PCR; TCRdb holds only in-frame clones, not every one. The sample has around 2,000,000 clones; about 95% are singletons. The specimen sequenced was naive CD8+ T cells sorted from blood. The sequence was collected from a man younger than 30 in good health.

The CDR3 sequence is CASSPPGTANEKLFF. CDR3 DNA: TGTGCCAGCAGCCCCCCGGGGACAGCTAATGAAAAACTGTTTTTT. The chain carries TRBV7-9 and TRBJ1-4, with TRBD1 identical over 7 bases. Trimming at V came to 5 bases and at J to 3 bases, leaving 6 bases not matched to a gene. CDR1 and CDR2 (germline): SEHNR, FQNEAQ (reference sequence). The CDR3 is 15 residues long.